The next 24 T cell receptor beta chains were all read from a single sample in a study of blood T cell repertoires in COVID-19. The method was immunoSEQ multiplex PCR; TCRdb's version includes in-frame clones alone and lacks a portion of them. Altogether approximately 270,000 clones are present, approximately 85% being singletons, with the ten largest covering approximately 1.9%. Source material: PBMCs or T cells enriched from blood (not recorded which). The receptors come from a woman in her fifties or sixties who had recovered from COVID-19.

In regard to this clone: At one end the junction does not follow the germline gene, possibly because of a read error. J is TRBJ1-2 and V is TRBV20-1; no definite D call. CDR3 length equals 11 residues. Germline-derived CDR1 and CDR2 are DFQATT and SNEGSKA (reference sequence). The DNA of the CDR3 is TGCAGTGCAAGAGCAACGGGTGGCTACACCTTC. This gives the protein CSARATGGYTF.

The V gene is TRBV14, the J gene TRBJ2-7; 10 nucleotides line up with TRBD1. The CDR3 is 16 amino acids. The germline V gene encodes CDR1 SGHDN and CDR2 FVKESK. Trimming took 1 base from V and 2 from J; bases not matched to a gene: 5. As DNA, the CDR3 is TGTGCCAGCAGCCAAGTCCTGGGACAGGGGACCTACGAGCAGTACTTC. Translated: CASSQVLGQGTYEQYF.

The chain has TRBV5-1 and TRBJ2-7, with 11 bases that match TRBD2. V lost 0 bases, J lost 0 bases, and 2 bases stayed unmatched. The germline V gene has CDR1 SGHRS and CDR2 YFSETQ. The CDR3 extends over 16 amino acids. The CDR3 protein is CASSLELAGDSYEQYF. CDR3 nucleotide sequence: TGCGCCAGCAGCTTGGAACTAGCGGGAGACTCCTACGAGCAGTACTTC.

The chain recombines TRBV4-2 with TRBJ1-6, with unresolved D. Germline V gene lookup returns CDR1 LGHNA and CDR2 YNFKEQ. The CDR3 is 16 amino acids. Trimming took 1 base from V and 8 from J, leaving 15 bases between them. The CDR3 coding sequence is TGTGCCAGCAGCCAAGTCGGCCGCCTCCGGGATTCACCCCTCCACTTT. Residues: CASSQVGRLRDSPLHF.

This chain joins TRBV24-1 and TRBJ2-2; TRBD1 aligns across 9 bases. V trimming: 4 bases; J trimming: 1 base; junction bases outside the gene matches: 6. The CDR3 totals 17 residues. The germline gives CDR1 KGHDR, CDR2 SFDVKD. CDR3 amino acids: CATSDPQGAGNTGELFF. In DNA, the CDR3 is TGTGCCACCAGTGACCCACAGGGGGCGGGGAACACCGGGGAGCTGTTTTTT.

Regarding this clone: This same CDR3 is encoded by further DNA sequences in the sample. The genes are TRBV6-5 and TRBJ1-2; tentatively, D is TRBD1 (5 bases). The CDR3 contains 13 residues. V was trimmed by 5 bases and J by 1 base, leaving 8 bases between them. Germline values: CDR1 MNHEY, CDR2 SVGAGI. This CDR3 is CASSIQGNYGYTF. The CDR3 DNA is TGTGCCAGCAGTATCCAGGGTAACTATGGCTACACCTTC.

The J gene is TRBJ2-5, the V gene TRBV7-9, with D possibly TRBD2 on 6 matching bases. V was shortened by 3 bases and J by 2 bases, with 16 bases between the two germline ends. Germline lookup yields CDR1 SEHNR and CDR2 FQNEAQ (reference sequence). This CDR3 region has 16 residues. The CDR3 sequence is CASSFPGTPRQETQYF. CDR3 bases: TGTGCCAGCAGCTTTCCCGGGACTCCGAGGCAAGAGACCCAGTACTTC.

J is TRBJ2-1 and V is TRBV2; possibly TRBD2 for D (5 bases). Germline assignment: CDR1 SNHLY and CDR2 FYNNEI. The CDR3 contains 13 residues. Trimming shortened V by 4 bases and J by 8 bases, and 12 bases separated the two germline ends. CDR3 nucleotides: TGTGCCAGCAGTGTTTTTCGGACTTATGAGCAGTTCTTC. Its protein is CASSVFRTYEQFF.

The chain links TRBV12-3 or TRBV12-4 to TRBJ2-7; the D is unclear. The CDR3 has 13 amino acids. V dropped 8 bases and J dropped 3 bases, with 14 bases sitting between them. The CDR3 coding sequence is TGTGCCAGCCGGGTGGCCCCGAACTACGAGCAGTACTTC. Translated, it gives CASRVAPNYEQYF.

CDR3 amino acids: CASSIGRGTNTEAFF. The CDR3 nucleotides read TGTGCCAGTAGTATAGGAAGGGGGACGAACACTGAAGCTTTCTTT. This rearrangement joins TRBV19 to TRBJ1-1, with TRBD1 as a possible D gene (6 bases). Trimming left V 1 base short and J 1 base short, with 10 bases between. Germline CDR1 LNHDA, CDR2 SQIVND (reference sequence). The CDR3 spans 15 residues.

The chain recombines TRBV7-9 with TRBJ2-1; maybe TRBD1 (5 bases). Trimming stripped 7 bases from V and 0 bases from J, with 10 bases between. This CDR3 is 14 amino acids long. CDR1 and CDR2 from the germline V gene are SEHNR and FQNEAQ (reference sequence). CDR3 coding DNA: TGTGCCAGCACCGGACATAGCTCCTACAATGAGCAGTTCTTC. This codes for CASTGHSSYNEQFF.

The rearrangement links TRBV7-9 to TRBJ1-5; tentative D call: TRBD1 (5 bases). This CDR3 is built from 14 residues. Deletions cut 1 base from V and 8 bases from J, with 12 bases between. The V gene's germline CDR1 is SEHNR and CDR2 FQNEAQ (reference sequence). The CDR3 region has the DNA TGTGCCAGCAGCTTAGTAGGACACCGGGAGCCCCAGCATTTT. This sequence encodes CASSLVGHREPQHF.

This rearrangement joins TRBV9 to TRBJ2-7; TRBD2 matches at 14 bases. Looked up from germline, CDR1 is SGDLS and CDR2 is YYNGEE. The CDR3 contains 14 residues. V was clipped by 3 bases and J by 7 bases; unmatched bases: 3. As DNA, the CDR3 is TGTGCCAGCAGCGCGGGACTAGCGGGAGTAGAGCAGTACTTC. This gives the protein CASSAGLAGVEQYF. Filled out from reference TRBV9 and TRBJ2-7, the complete variable domain reads DSGVTQTPKHLITATGQRVTLRCSPRSGDLSVYWYQQSLDQGLQFLIQYYNGEERAKGNILERFSAQQFPDLHSELNLSSLELGDSALYFCASSAGLAGVEQYFGPGTRLTVT.

This clone was detected only once. J is TRBJ1-6 and V is TRBV18; 9 bases agree with TRBD1. The V gene end was trimmed by 2 bases and the J gene end by 8 bases; junction bases not matched to a gene: 4. The V gene's germline CDR1 is KGHSH and CDR2 LQKENI. The CDR3 contains 15 residues. This CDR3 reads CASSPGTGRDSPLHF. CDR3 coding DNA: TGTGCCAGCTCACCAGGGACAGGGAGGGATTCACCCCTCCACTTT.

The chain has TRBV3-1 (or the pseudogene TRBV3-2) and TRBJ1-1, with 8 bases identical to TRBD1. The CDR3 totals 14 residues. Germline V gene data show CDR1 as LGHDT and CDR2 as YNNKEL (reference sequence). Germline trimming cut 3 bases from V and 5 bases from J; bases unmatched to any gene: 5. CDR3 amino acids: CASSHTTGGTEAFF. CDR3 DNA sequence: TGTGCCAGCAGCCACACCACAGGGGGAACTGAAGCTTTCTTT.

This clone has only a few counts. CDR3 amino acids: CASSSGRAQATQYF. The CDR3 coding sequence is TGTGCCAGCAGCTCCGGGCGGGCACAAGCTACGCAGTATTTT. V usage is TRBV7-3 and J usage is TRBJ2-3; a possible D gene is TRBD2 (5 bases). The length of the CDR3 is 14 residues. CDR1 is SGHTA and CDR2 is FQGTGA in the germline V gene. Trimming removed 4 bases at V and 8 bases at J, with 16 bases between.

This rearrangement joins TRBV28 to TRBJ1-1, with D perhaps TRBD1 (5 bases). CDR1 is MDHEN, CDR2 SYDVKM, per germline. This CDR3 has 13 residues. The ends were cut back, 8 bases at V and 0 bases at J, with 10 bases in the middle. This chain's CDR3 is CASAFRVNTEAFF. The CDR3 nucleotides are TGTGCCAGCGCTTTCAGGGTGAACACTGAAGCTTTCTTT. Combining the CDR3 with reference TRBV28 and TRBJ1-1 gives the whole variable domain DVKVTQSSRYLVKRTGEKVFLECVQDMDHENMFWYRQDPGLGLRLIYFSYDVKMKEKGDIPEGYSVSREKKERFSLILESASTNQTSMYLCASAFRVNTEAFFGQGTRLTVV.

The CDR3 bases are TGTGCCAGCAACCCTGGCGGGACAGGGTATTCACCCCTCCACTTT. Its protein product is CASNPGGTGYSPLHF. The chain combines TRBV28 with TRBJ1-6; 9 positions agree with TRBD1. From germline, CDR1 is MDHEN and CDR2 SYDVKM. V was clipped by 7 bases and J by 8 bases; unmatched bases: 9. The CDR3 length is 15 residues.

The V and J genes are TRBV28 and TRBJ1-5; 8 bases are shared with TRBD1. The length of the CDR3 is 14 residues. Germline CDR1 and CDR2: MDHEN and SYDVKM. The trim removed 5 bases at V and 9 bases at J, leaving 9 bases unmatched. The CDR3 DNA follows: TGTGCCAGCAGTGCTCCGGGACAGGCCTGGCCCCAGCATTTT. Translation gives CASSAPGQAWPQHF.

A single count supports this clone. The sample holds other DNA sequences that translate to the same CDR3. The chain links TRBV2 to TRBJ2-7, with D maybe TRBD1 (6 bases). The V gene's germline CDR1 is SNHLY and CDR2 FYNNEI. V was trimmed by 2 bases and J by 3 bases, leaving 11 bases between them. This CDR3 has 14 residues. The CDR3 sequence is CASSEKGVYYEQYF. CDR3 sequence (DNA): TGTGCCAGCAGTGAAAAGGGGGTGTACTACGAGCAGTACTTC. The full variable domain, in which reference TRBV2 and TRBJ2-7 provide the parts outside the CDR3, is EPEVTQTPSHQVTQMGQEVILRCVPISNHLYFYWYRQILGQKVEFLVSFYNNEISEKSEIFDDQFSVERPDGSNFTLKIRSTKLEDSAMYFCASSEKGVYYEQYFGPGTRLTVT.

The gene calls are TRBV7-2 and TRBJ2-5; 7 bases fit TRBD1. Germline V gene sequence: CDR1 SGHTA, CDR2 FQGNSA. This CDR3 is built from 14 residues. The V and J ends lost 5 bases and 0 bases, in that order; junction bases with no gene match: 3. The CDR3 is CASSKDRYQETQYF. CDR3 sequence (DNA): TGTGCCAGCAGCAAGGACAGGTACCAAGAGACCCAGTACTTC.

V and J are TRBV2 and TRBJ1-6; weak D call: TRBD1 (6 bases). The CDR3 runs 15 residues. V lost 4 bases and J 5 bases, leaving 12 bases between the germline ends. Per the germline V gene, CDR1 is SNHLY and CDR2 is FYNNEI. Written as DNA, the CDR3 is TGTGCCAGCAGTGTAGGAGGGGGGGATAATTCACCCCTCCACTTT. Its protein is CASSVGGGDNSPLHF.

A few counts support this clone. The sample has other DNA sequences that encode this CDR3 too. The rearrangement uses TRBV7-9 and TRBJ2-7; tentative D call: TRBD2 (6 bases). Trimming cost V 0 bases and J 2 bases, with 8 bases left between them. The CDR3 is 14 amino acids. From germline, CDR1 is SEHNR and CDR2 FQNEAQ (reference sequence). This CDR3 reads CASSLAGGPYEQYF. The DNA for the CDR3 is TGTGCCAGCAGCTTAGCGGGAGGTCCCTACGAGCAGTACTTC.

The V and J genes are TRBV27 and TRBJ1-6; D is unclear. V lost 2 bases and J lost 7, with 9 bases in between. Per germline, CDR1 MNHEY and CDR2 SMNVEV (reference sequence). This CDR3 region has 14 residues. DNA of the CDR3: TGTGCCAGCAGTTTAGGGGAGTACAATTCACCCCTCCACTTT. Translated, it gives CASSLGEYNSPLHF.